This T cell receptor (beta chain) was sequenced during a study of cytomegalovirus exposure and HLA in healthy donors. Trimming removed 4 bases from V and 0 bases from J, with 12 bases in between. CDR1 is KGHSH and CDR2 is LQKENI in the germline V gene. The CDR3 covers 15 residues. Use of 60 Vbeta and 13 Jbeta primers characterized the PCR. Using immunoSEQ multiplex PCR, the repertoire was profiled, and TCRdb retains in-frame clones only, with some absent. The sample includes about 100,000 clones, roughly 84% of them seen just once. A note on this clone: Its specificity is unknown.

Study-level findings and limits: It emerged from a later analysis that several of the most significant clusters appeared to be linked to common viral pathogens.

V gene TRBV18 combines with J gene TRBJ1-1; D gene uncertain. This receptor was obtained from a woman aged 18-29 years in good health and CMV-seronegative. Sequencing was done on a sample of PBMCs. The CDR3 spells CASSRSSVMNTEAFF. CDR3 nucleotides: TGTGCCAGCTCACGATCCAGTGTAATGAACACTGAAGCTTTCTTT.